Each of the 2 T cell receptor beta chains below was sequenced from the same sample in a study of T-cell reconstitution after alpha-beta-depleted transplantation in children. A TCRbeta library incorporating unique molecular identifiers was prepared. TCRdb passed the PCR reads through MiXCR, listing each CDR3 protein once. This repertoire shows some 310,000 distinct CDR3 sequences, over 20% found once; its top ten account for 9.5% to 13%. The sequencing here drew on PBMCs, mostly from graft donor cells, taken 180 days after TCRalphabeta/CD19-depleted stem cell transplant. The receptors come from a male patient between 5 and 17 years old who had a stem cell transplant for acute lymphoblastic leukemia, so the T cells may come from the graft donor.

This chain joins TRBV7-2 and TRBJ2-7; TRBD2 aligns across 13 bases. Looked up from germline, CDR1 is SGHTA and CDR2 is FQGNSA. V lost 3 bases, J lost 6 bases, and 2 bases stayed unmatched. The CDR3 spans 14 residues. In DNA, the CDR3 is TGTGCCAGCAGCTTCTGGACTAGCGGGGGCGAGCAGTACTTC. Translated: CASSFWTSGGEQYF.

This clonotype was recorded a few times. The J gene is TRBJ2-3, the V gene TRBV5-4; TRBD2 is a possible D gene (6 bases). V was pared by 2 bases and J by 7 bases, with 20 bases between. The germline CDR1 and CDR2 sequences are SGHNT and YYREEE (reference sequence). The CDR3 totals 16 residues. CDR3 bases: TGTGCCAGCAGCTTATTCCCCTGGCAGGGAGGACATACGCAGTATTTT. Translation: CASSLFPWQGGHTQYF.